Listed below are T cell receptor beta chains from one sample, sequenced in a study of blood T cell repertoires in COVID-19. Produced via immunoSEQ multiplex PCR; TCRdb's table is partial and in-frame only. The table shows approximately 69,000 clones, with 82% occurring only once. The source material was peripheral blood. The source of these receptors is an elderly woman with acute or convalescent COVID-19. CDR3s include the opening cysteine and the closing phenylalanine or tryptophan. Each record gives: J gene, D gene, V gene, clone size, CDR3 DNA, CDR3 protein. The D gene is left open where the match is weak. Rows give clone size only sometimes, using once, few, many, or a class for an expanded clone.

TRBJ2-7 TRBD1 TRBV27 NA TGTGCCTCCAGTGGCAGGGGGCTCAACGAGCAGTACTTC CASSGRGLNEQYF
TRBJ1-2 NA TRBV5-1 NA TGCGCCAGTGCGGGGTCGAGCCGGGGCCTTAACTATGGCTACACCTTC CASAGSSRGLNYGYTF
TRBJ2-1 NA TRBV1 NA TGCACCAGCAGCCAAGCTGACAGCTCCTACAATGAGCAGTTCTTC CTSSQADSSYNEQFF
TRBJ1-5 NA TRBV14 NA TGTGCCAGCAGCCAAGGGGCAGAACCCAATCAGCCCCAGCATTTT CASSQGAEPNQPQHF
TRBJ1-1 NA TRBV13 NA TGTGCCAGCAGCTTATGGGGAGACACTGAAGCTTTCTTT CASSLWGDTEAFF
TRBJ2-7 NA TRBV5-1 NA TGCGCCAGCAGCTTGGCTTACGAGCAGTACTTC CASSLAYEQYF
TRBJ2-2 TRBD1 TRBV28 NA TGTGCCAGCAGTTTAGGGGACAGGGAAACCGGGGAGCTGTTTTTT CASSLGDRETGELFF
TRBJ2-1 NA TRBV7-7 NA TGTGCCAGCAGCTTACAGGGAGGCGAGCAGTTCTTC CASSLQGGEQFF
TRBJ1-1 NA TRBV10-2 few TGCGCCAGCAGTGAGTCAAGGGGGGGACTGGGACAAGCTTTCTTT CASSESRGGLGQAFF
TRBJ1-2 NA TRBV18 NA TGTGCCAGCTCACCACAAGCAGGCCTGCAGGGCTACACCTTC CASSPQAGLQGYTF
TRBJ2-3 NA TRBV9 NA TGTGCCAGCAGCGTAGAGCCAGGGTCGAGGATCGCAGATACGCAGTATTTT CASSVEPGSRIADTQYF
TRBJ2-7 TRBD2 TRBV9 NA TGTGCCAGCAGCTTCACTAGCGGGAGGGACGAGCAGTACTTC CASSFTSGRDEQYF
TRBJ2-1 TRBD1 TRBV7-2 NA TGTGCCAGCAGCTGGGACAGGGGCTCCTACAATGAGCAGTTCTTC CASSWDRGSYNEQFF
TRBJ2-2 TRBD2 TRBV11-2 NA TGTGCCAGCAGTTCGGGACTAGTAAGCACCGGGGAGCTGTTTTTT CASSSGLVSTGELFF
TRBJ1-4 TRBD1 TRBV7-8 NA TGTGCCAGCAGCAAAAGGACAGGGACTAATGAAAAACTGTTTTTT CASSKRTGTNEKLFF
TRBJ1-5 NA TRBV28 NA TGTGCCAGCAGTTTAGGGGGCAGGGATCAGCCCCAGCATTTT CASSLGGRDQPQHF
TRBJ1-5 TRBD1 TRBV6-5 many TGTGCCATAGGGACAGAATATAATCAGCCCCAGCATTTT CAIGTEYNQPQHF
TRBJ2-1 TRBD2 TRBV7-7 NA TGTGCCAGCAGTTTAGGGGTATTAGCGGGAGGAGGGTACAATGAGCAGTTCTTC CASSLGVLAGGGYNEQFF
TRBJ1-2 TRBD1 TRBV11-1 NA TGTGCCAGCAGCTTGAACAGGGGGCTAGTCTATGGCTACACCTTC CASSLNRGLVYGYTF
TRBJ1-1 NA TRBV12-5 few TGTGCTAGTGGTTCAGGGTTGAACACTGAAGCTTTCTTT CASGSGLNTEAFF
TRBJ2-3 TRBD2 TRBV2 once TGTGCCAGCAGTGCTTTAGCGGGAGGGTTTGCAGATACGCAGTATTTT CASSALAGGFADTQYF
TRBJ1-2 NA TRBV3-1/TRBV3-2 NA TGTGCCAGCAGCCAAAAGGAGGGAGGGCCTGGCTACACCTTC CASSQKEGGPGYTF
TRBJ2-3 NA TRBV11-2 NA TGTGCCAGCAGATTAGGTATTTCGGGCACAGATACGCAGTATTTT CASRLGISGTDTQYF